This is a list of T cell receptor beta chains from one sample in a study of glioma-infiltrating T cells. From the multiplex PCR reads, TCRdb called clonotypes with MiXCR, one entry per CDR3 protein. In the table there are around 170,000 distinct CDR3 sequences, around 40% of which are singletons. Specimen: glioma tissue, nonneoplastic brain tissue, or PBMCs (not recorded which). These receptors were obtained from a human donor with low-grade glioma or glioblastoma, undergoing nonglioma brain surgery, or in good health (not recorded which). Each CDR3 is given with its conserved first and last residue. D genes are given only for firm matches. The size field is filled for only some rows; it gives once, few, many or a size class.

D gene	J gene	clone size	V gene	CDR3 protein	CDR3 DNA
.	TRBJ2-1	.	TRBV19	CASSRGANNEQFF	TGTGCCAGTAGTAGAGGAGCTAACAATGAGCAGTTCTTC
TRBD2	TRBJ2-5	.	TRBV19	CASTAVAGETQYF	TGTGCCAGTACAGCGGTAGCGGGAGAGACCCAGTACTTC
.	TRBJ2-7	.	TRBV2	CASSEGRSNTYEQYF	TGTGCCAGCAGTGAAGGACGGAGCAATACCTACGAGCAGTACTTC
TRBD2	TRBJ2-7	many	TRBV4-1	CASSQDVLAGVEQYF	TGCGCCAGCAGCCAAGATGTCCTAGCGGGAGTAGAGCAGTACTTC
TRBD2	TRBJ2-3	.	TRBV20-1	CSASPARLAGSDKKYF	TGCAGTGCTAGCCCTGCGCGGCTAGCGGGTTCGGATAAGAAGTATTTT
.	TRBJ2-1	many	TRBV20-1	CSARDQLAYNEQFF	TGCAGTGCTAGAGACCAACTAGCCTACAATGAGCAGTTCTTC
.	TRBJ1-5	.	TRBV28	CASSKFENQPQHF	TGTGCCAGCAGTAAGTTCGAAAATCAGCCCCAGCATTTT
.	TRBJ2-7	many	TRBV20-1	CSAREPDHYEQYF	TGCAGTGCTAGAGAACCGGACCACTACGAGCAGTACTTC
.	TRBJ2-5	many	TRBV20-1	CSARDVQEETQYF	TGCAGTGCTAGAGATGTCCAGGAAGAGACCCAGTACTTC
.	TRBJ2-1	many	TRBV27	CASSLSTGIGSYNEQFF	TGTGCCAGCAGTTTATCAACAGGGATCGGCTCCTACAATGAGCAGTTCTTC
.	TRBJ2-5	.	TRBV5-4	CASSLVTQETQYF	TGTGCCAGCAGCTTGGTAACCCAAGAGACCCAGTACTTC
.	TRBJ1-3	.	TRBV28	CASSRPLKGISGNTIYF	TGTGCCAGCAGTCGCCCTTTGAAAGGGATTTCTGGAAACACCATATATTTT
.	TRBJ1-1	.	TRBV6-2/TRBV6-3	CASSIIKGGTEAFF	TGTGCCAGTAGTATTATAAAAGGGGGGACTGAAGCTTTCTTT
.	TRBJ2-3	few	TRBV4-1	CASSQRPPGDPRDTQYF	TGCGCCAGCAGCCAGCGCCCCCCAGGGGACCCCCGAGATACGCAGTATTTT
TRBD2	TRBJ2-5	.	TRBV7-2	CASRPSGSETQYF	TGTGCCAGCAGACCTAGCGGGAGCGAGACCCAGTACTTC
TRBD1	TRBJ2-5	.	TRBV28	CASSAIGTGTKETQYF	TGTGCCAGCAGTGCCATTGGGACAGGAACCAAAGAGACCCAGTACTTC
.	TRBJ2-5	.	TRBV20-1	CSAHKQETRYF	TGCAGTGCTCACAAACAAGAGACACGGTACTTC
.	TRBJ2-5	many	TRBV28	CASSLFASVRQETQYF	TGTGCCAGCAGTTTATTCGCTAGCGTGAGACAAGAGACCCAGTACTTC
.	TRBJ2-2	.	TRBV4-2	CASSQAGLSFTGELFF	TGTGCCAGCAGCCAGGCCGGGTTGAGCTTCACCGGGGAGCTGTTTTTT
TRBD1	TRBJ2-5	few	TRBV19	CASSISGGGKTQYF	TGTGCCAGTAGTATTTCAGGGGGCGGAAAGACCCAGTACTTC
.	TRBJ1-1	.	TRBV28	CASSSQGTAYTEAFF	TGTGCCAGCAGTTCCCAGGGTACGGCATACACTGAAGCTTTCTTT
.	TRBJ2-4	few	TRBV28	CASSFASVNIQYF	TGTGCCAGCAGTTTCGCTAGCGTGAACATTCAGTACTTC
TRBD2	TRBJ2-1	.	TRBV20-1	CSARDGGSSYNEQLF	TGCAGTGCTAGAGACGGGGGGAGCTCCTACAATGAGCAGCTCTTC
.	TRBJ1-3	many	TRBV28	CASSSQGGSGNTIYF	TGTGCCAGCAGTTCGCAAGGGGGGTCTGGAAACACCATATATTTT
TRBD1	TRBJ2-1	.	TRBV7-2	CASSLDGAGGALDEQFF	TGTGCCAGCAGCTTAGATGGGGCAGGGGGCGCATTGGATGAGCAGTTCTTC
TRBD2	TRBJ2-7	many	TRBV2	CASRGLAVAYEQYF	TGTGCCAGCAGAGGACTAGCGGTCGCCTACGAGCAGTACTTC
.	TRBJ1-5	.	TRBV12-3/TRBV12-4	CASSRDGLGQPQHF	TGTGCCAGCAGTCGGGACGGACTGGGTCAGCCCCAGCATTTT
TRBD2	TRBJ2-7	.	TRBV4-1	CASSQVAGGRTSLSEQYF	TGCGCCAGCAGCCAAGTTGCGGGGGGTCGGACGTCCCTCTCCGAGCAGTACTTC
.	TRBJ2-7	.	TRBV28	CASSLFSLGSYNEQYF	TGTGCCAGCAGTTTATTCTCATTAGGCTCCTACAATGAGCAGTACTTC